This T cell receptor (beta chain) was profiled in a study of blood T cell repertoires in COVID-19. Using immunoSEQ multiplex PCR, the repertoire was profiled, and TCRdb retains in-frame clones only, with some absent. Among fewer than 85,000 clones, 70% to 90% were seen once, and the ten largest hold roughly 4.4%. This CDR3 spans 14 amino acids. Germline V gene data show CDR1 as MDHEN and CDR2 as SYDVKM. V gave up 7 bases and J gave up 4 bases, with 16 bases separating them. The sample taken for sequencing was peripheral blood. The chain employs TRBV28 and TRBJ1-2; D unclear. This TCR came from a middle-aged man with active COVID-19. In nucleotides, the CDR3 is TGTGCCAGCACTCTAGGCATTTCCAGCTATGGCTACACCTTC. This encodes CASTLGISSYGYTF.